One sample yielded the 4 T cell receptor beta chains listed below, sequenced in a study of shared clonotypes between healthy human individuals. Sequenced by immunoSEQ multiplex PCR; TCRdb stores in-frame clones only, minus some. The repertoire holds around 99,000 clones, with almost 70% as singletons. Sequenced sample: memory CD8+ T cells sorted from blood. Stated subset: CD45RO+ cells pooled with CCR7-negative TemRA cells. The origin of the receptors is a man aged 25-45 years in good health.

This CDR3 reads CASRNRGELAFF. CDR3 coding DNA: TGTGCCAGCAGGAACAGGGGGGAGTTGGCTTTCTTT. The rearrangement links TRBV4-2 to TRBJ1-1; 8 positions agree with TRBD1. The CDR3 has 12 residues. Germline CDR1 is LGHNA and CDR2 is YNFKEQ. V gave up 6 bases and J gave up 11 bases; unmatched junction bases: 8.

The chain is built from TRBV12-5 and TRBJ2-1; tentatively, D is TRBD2 (6 bases). This CDR3 has 12 residues. Germline CDR1 LGHNT, CDR2 FRNRAP. Trimming removed 6 bases at V and 6 bases at J, with 9 bases between. CDR3 DNA sequence: TGTGCTAGTGGCGCCGGGAGCAATGAGCAGTTCTTC. Translated: CASGAGSNEQFF. Combining the CDR3 with reference TRBV12-5 and TRBJ2-1 gives the whole variable domain DARVTQTPRHKVTEMGQEVTMRCQPILGHNTVFWYRQTMMQGLELLAYFRNRAPLDDSGMPKDRFSAEMPDATLATLKIQPSEPRDSAVYFCASGAGSNEQFFGPGTRLTVL.

V usage is TRBV19 and J usage is TRBJ2-1; perhaps TRBD1 as D (5 bases). The V and J ends lost 3 bases and 4 bases respectively, with 13 bases between them. The CDR3 loop spans 15 amino acids. Germline-derived CDR1 and CDR2 are LNHDA and SQIVND (reference sequence). The CDR3 sequence: CASSIGKGYYNEQFF. DNA for the CDR3: TGTGCCAGTAGTATCGGTAAGGGGTATTACAATGAGCAGTTCTTC.

The rearrangement joins TRBV28 to TRBJ1-1; no clear D gene. This CDR3 has 12 residues. Trimming stripped 1 base from V and 4 bases from J, with 4 bases between. Germline V lookup: CDR1 MDHEN, CDR2 SYDVKM. Here the CDR3 reads CASSLSITEAFF. The CDR3 region has the DNA TGTGCCAGCAGTTTATCCATCACTGAAGCTTTCTTT.